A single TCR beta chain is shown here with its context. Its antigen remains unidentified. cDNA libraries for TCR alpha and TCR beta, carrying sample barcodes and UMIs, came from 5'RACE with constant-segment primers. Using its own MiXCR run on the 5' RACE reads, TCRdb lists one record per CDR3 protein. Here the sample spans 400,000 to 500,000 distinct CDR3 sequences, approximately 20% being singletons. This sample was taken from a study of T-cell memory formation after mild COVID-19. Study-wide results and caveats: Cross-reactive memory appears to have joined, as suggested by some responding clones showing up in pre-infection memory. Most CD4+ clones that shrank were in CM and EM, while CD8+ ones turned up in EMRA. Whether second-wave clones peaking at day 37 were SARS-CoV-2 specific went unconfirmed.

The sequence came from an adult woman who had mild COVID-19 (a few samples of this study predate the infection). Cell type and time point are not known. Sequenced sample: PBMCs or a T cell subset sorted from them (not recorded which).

The CDR3 DNA follows: TGTGCCAGCAGCCGATATGGCTACACCTTC. Its translation: CASSRYGYTF. The chain employs TRBV12-3 or TRBV12-4 and TRBJ1-2; D unclear. The CDR3 has 10 amino acids. The V end lost 6 bases, the J end lost 5 bases, and 4 bases lay between the germline ends.